The 7 T cell receptor beta chains in this list originate from one sample, sequenced in a study of T-cell memory formation after mild COVID-19. MiXCR was run by TCRdb on the 5' RACE reads, yielding one entry per CDR3 protein. The data hold under 400,000 distinct CDR3 sequences, with 28% observed a single time. Sequenced: PBMCs or a T cell subset sorted from them (not recorded which). The source of these receptors is an adult woman who had mild COVID-19 (a few samples of this study predate the infection). Cell type and time point are not known.

This clonotype was detected a few times. This chain connects TRBV7-6 to TRBJ2-1; TRBD2 matches at 16 bases. V was pared by 5 bases and J by 0 bases, with 4 bases of the junction left unmatched. This CDR3 region has 18 residues. Germline loops: CDR1 SGHVS, CDR2 FNYEAQ. CDR3 coding DNA: TGTGCCAGCAGCCGGGGACTAGCGGGGGGGCCCTCCTACAATGAGCAGTTCTTC. Encoded protein: CASSRGLAGGPSYNEQFF.

The chain employs TRBV30 and TRBJ2-5, with D possibly being TRBD1 or TRBD2 (5 bases each). Per the germline V gene, CDR1 is GTSNPN and CDR2 is SVGIG (reference sequence). CDR3 size: 15 residues. The V end lost 5 bases, the J end lost 5 bases, and 21 bases lay between the germline ends. The CDR3 DNA sequence: TGTGCCTGGTCCCGCATAGCCGGGACGGGGGAGACCCAGTACTTC. Translated: CAWSRIAGTGETQYF.

There are a few counts of this clonotype. The chain uses TRBV3-1 and TRBJ2-3; tentatively, D is TRBD1 or TRBD2 (6 bases each). Germline lookup yields CDR1 LGHDT and CDR2 YNNKEL (reference sequence). CDR3 size: 17 residues. The V end lost 0 bases, the J end lost 3 bases, and 16 bases lay between the germline ends. The CDR3 region has the DNA TGTGCCAGCAGCCAAGACTTCTCGGGGGCACTTACAGATACGCAGTATTTT. This codes for CASSQDFSGALTDTQYF.

This rearrangement joins TRBV12-3 or TRBV12-4 to TRBJ2-7, with 7 bases that match TRBD2. This CDR3 is built from 15 residues. With 7 bases clipped from V and 0 bases from J, the junction kept 9 bases outside the gene matches. CDR3 residues: CASTLVAGGSYEQYF. CDR3 DNA sequence: TGTGCCAGCACCCTTGTAGCGGGTGGCTCCTACGAGCAGTACTTC.

The chain employs TRBV6-4 and TRBJ2-1; maybe TRBD1 (6 bases). The V end was cut by 0 bases, the J end by 6 bases, with 9 bases between. CDR3 length: 14 amino acids. The germline V gene encodes CDR1 MRHNA and CDR2 SNTAGT. CDR3 protein: CASSDSPGVNEQFF. The CDR3, as DNA: TGTGCCAGCAGTGACTCGCCAGGGGTCAATGAGCAGTTCTTC.

The V and J genes are TRBV29-1 and TRBJ2-7; possible D gene TRBD2, 5 bases. The germline CDR1 and CDR2 sequences are SQVTM and ANQGSEA. CDR3 length: 15 residues. Trimming pared 6 bases from V and 4 bases from J, leaving 22 bases between. The CDR3 DNA reads as TGCAGCGTGGCGAGATACTTCGAAAGAGGGTACGAGCAGTACTTC. Amino acid sequence: CSVARYFERGYEQYF.

CDR3 DNA sequence: TGTGCCAGCAGGATGGCGGACTTAGTACACAATGAGCAGTTCTTC. Protein product: CASRMADLVHNEQFF. The V gene is TRBV6-2 or TRBV6-3, the J gene TRBJ2-1; tentatively, D is TRBD2 (5 bases). V was shortened by 6 bases and J by 5 bases, with 17 bases between the two germline ends. Germline CDR1 reads MNHEY; CDR2 reads SVGEGT. This CDR3 is 15 amino acids long.